The 22 T cell receptor beta chains given below trace back to one sample, sequenced in a study of CD4 T cells in relation to SARS-CoV-2 and coronaviruses. Assay: immunoSEQ multiplex PCR; the TCRdb copy retains only in-frame clones and omits some. The sample carries some 46,000 clones, about 80% recorded once. Their recognized antigens are unknown. Sequencing was carried out using naive CD4+ T cells from PBMCs, cultured in vitro. Sample subset: naive CD4+ T cells isolated by negative enrichment. The receptors shown here come from an adult with COVID-19.

The chain carries TRBV28 and TRBJ2-4; no clear D. V was trimmed by 5 bases and J by 0 bases, leaving 8 bases between them. Germline loops: CDR1 MDHEN, CDR2 SYDVKM. The CDR3 has 14 amino acids. Here the CDR3 DNA reads TGTGCCAGCAGTCCCCCGGGAGCCAAAAACATTCAGTACTTC. Translating gives CASSPPGAKNIQYF.

This CDR3 is CASSARLAGQETQYF. The CDR3 DNA reads TGTGCCAGCAGCGCCCGACTAGCGGGCCAAGAGACCCAGTACTTC. The gene calls are TRBV13 and TRBJ2-5; 10 nucleotides match TRBD2. V shed 5 bases, J shed 1 base, and the junction held 4 bases outside the gene matches. The CDR3 has 15 residues. CDR1 is PRHDT, CDR2 FYEKMQ, per germline (reference sequence).

This clone was seen more than once but under ten times. The chain has TRBV7-9 and TRBJ2-1; no clear D. V was pared by 4 bases and J by 0 bases, with 13 bases between. This CDR3 region has 16 residues. From germline, CDR1 is SEHNR and CDR2 FQNEAQ (reference sequence). The CDR3 nucleotides read TGTGCCAGCAGCTACGCAGTGGCTAGCTCCTACAATGAGCAGTTCTTC. Protein product: CASSYAVASSYNEQFF.

V usage is TRBV28 and J usage is TRBJ1-2; no reliable D call. Germline CDR1 and CDR2: MDHEN and SYDVKM. Trimming shortened V by 9 bases and J by 0 bases, and 14 bases separated the two germline ends. This CDR3 is built from 14 residues. CDR3 loop: CASFSGGTNYGYTF. The CDR3, as DNA: TGTGCCAGTTTTTCGGGCGGAACTAACTATGGCTACACCTTC.

The chain employs TRBV6-2 or TRBV6-3 and TRBJ2-1; 10 bases match TRBD2. Germline V gene sequence: CDR1 MNHEY, CDR2 SVGEGT. The CDR3 covers 16 residues. With V trimmed by 2 bases and J by 7 bases, 8 bases remained unmatched. Here the CDR3 DNA reads TGTGCCAGCAGTTACCGTGGGCTAGCGGGAGTTAATGAGCAGTTCTTC. As protein: CASSYRGLAGVNEQFF.

This clone has only one observation. The genes are TRBV3-1 (or the pseudogene TRBV3-2) and TRBJ1-4; 12 positions match TRBD1. The CDR3 runs 19 residues. Germline-derived CDR1 and CDR2 are LGHDT and YNNKEL (reference sequence). V lost 3 bases, J lost 4 bases, and 12 bases stayed unmatched. The CDR3 here is CASSQPPGQGAVGNEKLFF. In nucleotides, the CDR3 is TGTGCCAGCAGCCAGCCTCCGGGACAGGGGGCCGTGGGTAATGAAAAACTGTTTTTT.

This chain connects TRBV7-9 to TRBJ2-7, with D perhaps matching TRBD2 (5 bases). Germline V gene sequence: CDR1 SEHNR, CDR2 FQNEAQ (reference sequence). The CDR3 spans 11 residues. V gave up 3 bases and J gave up 5 bases, with 5 bases separating them. The CDR3 DNA follows: TGTGCCAGCAGCTTCGGGGACGAGCAGTACTTC. Translating gives CASSFGDEQYF.

The CDR3 nucleotides read TGTGCCAGCAGTTTAGAGAGCGGGAGAGAGACCCAGTACTTC. Translated: CASSLESGRETQYF. This chain uses TRBV28 with TRBJ2-5, with 8 bases lining up with TRBD2. Germline trimming cut 2 bases from V and 4 bases from J; bases unmatched to any gene: 3. The CDR3 consists of 14 residues. Germline values: CDR1 MDHEN, CDR2 SYDVKM.

The chain is built from TRBV4-3 and TRBJ2-5, with 8 bases matching TRBD2. Germline V gene data show CDR1 as LGHNA and CDR2 as YSLEER. CDR3 length: 17 residues. Unmatched junction bases numbered 10, after V lost 0 bases and J lost 4 bases. CDR3 DNA: TGCGCCAGCAGCCAAGATCTGGCCAGCGGGAGACGAGAGACCCAGTACTTC. Protein: CASSQDLASGRRETQYF.

The chain is built from TRBV4-1 and TRBJ1-6; D remains ambiguous. Per germline, CDR1 MGHRA and CDR2 YSYEKL. The CDR3 sequence is 14 residues long. The V end lost 0 bases, the J end lost 9 bases, and 9 bases lay between the germline ends. CDR3 nucleotide sequence: TGCGCCAGCAGCCAAGAGTGGGATTCTTCACCCCTCCACTTT. Translating it yields CASSQEWDSSPLHF.

The V and J genes are TRBV12-5 and TRBJ2-1; D tentatively fits TRBD1 or TRBD2 (5 bases each). This CDR3 is built from 14 residues. V lost 7 bases and J 0 bases, leaving 10 bases between the germline ends. The germline V gene encodes CDR1 LGHNT and CDR2 FRNRAP. DNA for the CDR3: TGTGCTAGTGCAGCAGGGAGCTCCTACAATGAGCAGTTCTTC. This gives the protein CASAAGSSYNEQFF.

CDR3 sequence (DNA): TGTGCCAGCAGGACAGGGGTAGGACCTGGAGCTTTCTTT. This translates into CASRTGVGPGAFF. V and J are TRBV2 and TRBJ1-1; 8 bases align to TRBD1. Trimming took 6 bases from V and 10 from J; bases not matched to a gene: 10. CDR1 SNHLY and CDR2 FYNNEI come from the germline V gene. This CDR3 has 13 residues.

This rearrangement joins TRBV19 to TRBJ2-1; 14 bases line up with TRBD2. The trim removed 9 bases at V and 9 bases at J, leaving 10 bases unmatched. This CDR3 has 15 residues. Germline lookup yields CDR1 LNHDA and CDR2 SQIVND (reference sequence). CDR3 sequence reads: CASAKGLAGVVEQFF. The CDR3 bases are TGTGCCAGCGCAAAGGGACTAGCGGGAGTTGTTGAGCAGTTCTTC.

V is TRBV5-4 and J is TRBJ1-1, with D maybe TRBD1 (6 bases). This CDR3 is built from 15 residues. Germline assignment: CDR1 SGHNT and CDR2 YYREEE (reference sequence). V was trimmed by 4 bases and J by 3 bases, leaving 16 bases between them. This CDR3 reads CASSRGGRQDTEAFF. CDR3 sequence (DNA): TGTGCCAGCAGCCGAGGGGGGAGGCAGGACACTGAAGCTTTCTTT.

The genes are TRBV5-5 and TRBJ1-5; tentatively, D is TRBD1 (5 bases). Germline lookup yields CDR1 SGHKS and CDR2 YYEKEE (reference sequence). The CDR3 runs to 15 residues. V was trimmed by 0 bases and J by 0 bases, leaving 7 bases between them. The CDR3 sequence: CASSLAGHSNQPQHF. The CDR3 nucleotides read TGTGCCAGCAGCTTGGCAGGGCATAGCAATCAGCCCCAGCATTTT.

CDR3 sequence: CASSVALAGTDTQYF. The DNA of the CDR3 is TGTGCCAGCAGCGTAGCCCTAGCGGGCACAGATACGCAGTATTTT. The chain is built from TRBV9 and TRBJ2-3; 7 bases map to TRBD2. Germline V gene data show CDR1 as SGDLS and CDR2 as YYNGEE. The CDR3 consists of 15 residues. Trimming cost V 0 bases and J 1 base; bases outside gene matches: 2.

The chain carries TRBV19 and TRBJ2-5; TRBD2 aligns across 9 bases. J lost 1 base, V lost 6 bases, and 3 bases had no gene match. This CDR3 spans 14 amino acids. CDR1 and CDR2 (germline): LNHDA, SQIVND (reference sequence). DNA for the CDR3: TGTGCCAGTAGGGCGGGAGGGGTCCAAGAGACCCAGTACTTC. This sequence encodes CASRAGGVQETQYF.

The V call is TRBV6-2 or TRBV6-3, the J call TRBJ2-1; maybe TRBD2 (6 bases). CDR1 MNHEY and CDR2 SVGEGT come from the germline V gene. This CDR3 has 16 residues. V was cut by 2 bases and J by 8 bases, with 19 bases left in between. The CDR3 protein is CASSYTQAPTSYEQFF. CDR3 DNA: TGTGCCAGCAGTTACACCCAGGCCCCGACTAGTTATGAGCAGTTCTTC.

In its sample, this clone is medium-sized. The chain has TRBV5-4 and TRBJ2-7, with unresolved D. The CDR3 is made up of 14 amino acids. Germline loops: CDR1 SGHNT, CDR2 YYREEE (reference sequence). The V and J ends lost 4 bases and 6 bases respectively, with 17 bases between them. The CDR3 sequence is CASSPQQAPGEQYF. DNA for the CDR3: TGTGCCAGCAGCCCCCAGCAGGCCCCGGGCGAGCAGTACTTC.

This clone occurred once. The gene calls are TRBV24-1 and TRBJ2-5; 8 bases are a match to TRBD1. In germline, CDR1 is KGHDR, CDR2 SFDVKD. The CDR3 loop spans 14 amino acids. J was trimmed by 4 bases and V by 4 bases; bases with no gene match: 4. The CDR3 DNA is TGTGCCACCAGTGACCCAGGGGGCTCAGAGACCCAGTACTTC. This codes for CATSDPGGSETQYF.

CDR3 amino acids: CASTTAGELFF. CDR3 sequence (DNA): TGTGCCAGCACCACGGCCGGGGAGCTGTTTTTT. The chain has TRBV7-6 and TRBJ2-2; no clear D gene. CDR3 size: 11 residues. Germline CDR1 reads SGHVS; CDR2 reads FNYEAQ. V lost 7 bases, J lost 6 bases, and 6 bases lay in between.

This clone was counted between two and nine times. The chain carries TRBV7-2 and TRBJ2-7; D is unresolved. Trimming took 5 bases from V and 6 from J, leaving 14 bases between them. Germline V gives CDR1 SGHTA, CDR2 FQGNSA. CDR3 length equals 13 residues. CDR3 loop: CASSTDFGSEQYF. For the CDR3, the DNA is TGTGCCAGCAGCACCGACTTTGGGTCCGAGCAGTACTTC.